The 14 T cell receptor beta chains given below trace back to one sample, sequenced in a study of graft-versus-host responses after intestinal transplantation. No cognate antigen is known for these TCRs. Measured with immunoSEQ multiplex PCR; TCRdb has only the in-frame clones, and not every one. The sample records about 99,000 clones, over 85% being singletons. Here the sequenced sample was unstimulated CD8+ T cells sorted from spleen or lymph node cells, taken before intestinal transplant. These receptors were taken from a human donor who received an intestinal transplant.

This chain links TRBV5-1 with TRBJ2-4; the D gene is possibly TRBD1 (6 bases). Germline loops: CDR1 SGHRS, CDR2 YFSETQ. The CDR3 length is 16 residues. Trimming left V 6 bases short and J 4 bases short, with 20 bases between. The CDR3 region is CASNHPQGIGKNIQYF. CDR3 bases: TGCGCCAGCAACCACCCACAGGGTATAGGGAAAAACATTCAGTACTTC.

The CDR3 sequence is CASSFGGRGDTQYF. The CDR3 DNA reads TGTGCCAGCAGTTTTGGGGGGCGGGGAGATACGCAGTATTTT. This chain links TRBV27 with TRBJ2-3; D may correspond to TRBD1 or TRBD2 (6 bases each). The CDR3 has 14 amino acids. Per germline, CDR1 MNHEY and CDR2 SMNVEV (reference sequence). V lost 3 bases, J lost 5 bases, and 12 bases lay in between.

V usage is TRBV29-1 and J usage is TRBJ2-7; unclear D gene. CDR3 size: 13 residues. Trimming pared 0 bases from V and 2 bases from J, leaving 8 bases between. CDR1 is SQVTM, CDR2 ANQGSEA, per germline. The CDR3 is CSVEDLSTYEQYF. The DNA for the CDR3 is TGCAGCGTTGAAGATCTGAGTACCTACGAGCAGTACTTC.

The V call is TRBV12-5, the J call TRBJ1-1; D not certain. Trimming removed 1 base from V and 3 bases from J, with 3 bases in between. Germline V CDR1 and CDR2: LGHNT, FRNRAP. CDR3 length: 12 residues. DNA for the CDR3: TGTGCTAGTGGTTTGGAGGACACTGAAGCTTTCTTT. Translating gives CASGLEDTEAFF.

In its sample, this clone was seen once. V gene TRBV15 combines with J gene TRBJ1-2; 7 nucleotides agree with TRBD1. V was pared by 0 bases and J by 2 bases, with 3 bases of the junction left unmatched. This CDR3 has 15 residues. CDR1 LNHNV and CDR2 YYDKDF come from the germline V gene (reference sequence). CDR3 amino acids: CATSRDGTDNYGYTF. The CDR3 nucleotides are TGTGCCACCAGCAGAGACGGGACAGACAACTATGGCTACACCTTC.

The chain employs TRBV25-1 and TRBJ2-1; the match to TRBD1 covers 7 bases. Germline lookup yields CDR1 MGHDK and CDR2 SYGVNS. CDR3 size: 15 residues. J lost 8 bases, V lost 7 bases, and 14 bases had no gene match. In DNA, the CDR3 is TGTGCCAGCATTGGTCCCGGGGACAGCAGGGATGAGCAGTTCTTC. Translating it yields CASIGPGDSRDEQFF. Based on the CDR3 plus reference TRBV25-1 and TRBJ2-1, the full variable domain is EADIYQTPRYLVIGTGKKITLECSQTMGHDKMYWYQQDPGMELHLIHYSYGVNSTEKGDLSSESTVSRIRTEHFPLTLESARPSHTSQYLCASIGPGDSRDEQFFGPGTRLTVL.

J is TRBJ2-5 and V is TRBV19, with 9 nucleotides matching TRBD2. The length of the CDR3 is 16 residues. J gave up 2 bases and V 4 bases, and 8 bases lay outside the gene matches. Germline V gene sequence: CDR1 LNHDA, CDR2 SQIVND (reference sequence). CDR3 loop: CASSTGLALIQETQYF. The CDR3 bases are TGTGCCAGTAGTACCGGACTAGCGCTGATTCAAGAGACCCAGTACTTC.

The V and J genes are TRBV7-7 and TRBJ1-1; a weak D match, TRBD1 (6 bases). V lost 3 bases and J 3 bases, leaving 14 bases between the germline ends. Germline V gene sequence: CDR1 SSHAT, CDR2 FNYEAQ (reference sequence). The CDR3 is made up of 15 amino acids. The CDR3: CASSFGLEGDTEAFF. The CDR3 DNA sequence: TGTGCCAGCAGCTTCGGCCTCGAGGGGGACACTGAAGCTTTCTTT.

The CDR3 coding sequence is TGTGCCAGCAGCCACAGACAGACACTTGAAGCTTTCTTT. This sequence encodes CASSHRQTLEAFF. The genes are TRBV5-6 and TRBJ1-1; perhaps TRBD1 as D (5 bases). The CDR3 consists of 13 residues. The germline gives CDR1 SGHDT, CDR2 YYEEEE. V was shortened by 4 bases and J by 7 bases, with 14 bases between the two germline ends.

V and J are TRBV6-6 and TRBJ1-1; D is possibly TRBD1 (5 bases). The CDR3 spans 15 residues. Trimming shortened V by 0 bases and J by 6 bases, and 14 bases separated the two germline ends. Germline V gives CDR1 MNHNY, CDR2 SVGAGI (reference sequence). As DNA, the CDR3 is TGTGCCAGCAGTTACTCGATAGGGGAAGCCTCTGAAGCTTTCTTT. Translation: CASSYSIGEASEAFF.

This chain joins TRBV9 and TRBJ2-7; 12 bases are a match to TRBD2. J gave up 4 bases and V 3 bases, and 8 bases lay outside the gene matches. Germline CDR1 reads SGDLS; CDR2 reads YYNGEE. The CDR3 is made up of 16 amino acids. The CDR3 bases are TGTGCCAGCAGCGACCTAGCGGGGGGGTCCCAGTACGAGCAGTACTTC. Protein sequence: CASSDLAGGSQYEQYF.

V is TRBV2 and J is TRBJ1-2; D is perhaps TRBD1 (5 bases). V lost 7 bases to trimming and J lost 0 bases, with 12 bases between them. The CDR3 spans 14 residues. Germline V gene lookup returns CDR1 SNHLY and CDR2 FYNNEI. Here the CDR3 DNA reads TGTGCCAGCAAGGTGGGGGGACCTAACTATGGCTACACCTTC. It specifies CASKVGGPNYGYTF.

This clone was recorded once. J is TRBJ1-1 and V is TRBV5-1; D gene uncertain. The V end lost 3 bases, the J end lost 3 bases, and 12 bases lay between the germline ends. This CDR3 spans 14 amino acids. Germline V lookup: CDR1 SGHRS, CDR2 YFSETQ. CDR3 bases: TGCGCCAGCAGCTGGGGAGGGAGGGACACTGAAGCTTTCTTT. It is translated as CASSWGGRDTEAFF.

The genes are TRBV11-2 and TRBJ2-1; D is unclear. The ends were cut back, 1 base at V and 9 bases at J, with 4 bases in the middle. The CDR3 runs to 11 residues. CDR1 is SGHAT and CDR2 is FQNNGV in the germline V gene. The CDR3: CASSLGPEQFF. The DNA of the CDR3 is TGTGCCAGCAGCTTAGGTCCTGAGCAGTTCTTC.